This T cell receptor (beta chain) came from a study of blood T cells in healthy people across ages. Study results and caveats: Per million T cells, the diversity of TCR beta decreased roughly linearly as age advanced.

Each donor gave 9 to 10 milliliters of peripheral blood. The CDR3 spans 13 residues. Trimming stripped 1 base from V and 4 bases from J, with 7 bases between. The germline CDR1 and CDR2 sequences are MGHRA and YSYEKL. A sample-barcoded 5' primer and a J-beta primer mix were used in a second PCR of about 6 to 11 cycles. TCRdb independently ran MiXCR on the 5' RACE reads; one entry per CDR3 protein. Of around 1.5 million distinct CDR3 sequences in the sample, 30% to 40% were seen once. Concerning this clonotype: Its antigen is not identified.

The V call is TRBV4-1, the J call TRBJ1-1; no reliable D call. This TCR came from a woman under 40 in good health. The sequenced sample was blood. The CDR3 DNA follows: TGCGCCAGCAGCCAAGTTCTCTCCACTGAAGCTTTCTTT. It specifies CASSQVLSTEAFF.